This T cell receptor (beta chain) is from a study of post-analysis software for immune sequencing data. On the study more broadly: The disease courses spanned relapsing-remitting, secondary progressive and progressive-relapsing forms of multiple sclerosis.

This CDR3 is 13 amino acids long. Trimming took 4 bases from V and 7 from J, leaving 11 bases between them. The V gene's germline CDR1 is MGHRA and CDR2 YSYEKL. About this clonotype: Its specificity is unknown.

TCR beta libraries were prepared from cDNA with unique molecular identifiers. Each sample of roughly 0.9 to 10 million input T cells yielded 500,000 or so cDNA molecules, so each molecule approximated one T cell. TCRdb independently ran MiXCR on the PCR reads; one entry per CDR3 protein. The sample contains hundreds of thousands of distinct CDR3 sequences, roughly 27% of which appear only once. Study results and caveats: Elevated frequency relative to controls characterized several TRBV segments in patients, TRBV5-6, TRBV5-1 and TRBV20-1 among them. Same-batch samples co-clustered strongly by F measure.

The sample consisted of blood. This sequence was found in a girl aged 10 to 17 with multiple sclerosis. This sequence joins TRBV4-1 and TRBJ2-1; weak D call: TRBD1 (5 bases). Here the CDR3 DNA reads TGCGCCAGCAGCCTGACAGTAAGGAATGAGCAGTTCTTC. Its protein is CASSLTVRNEQFF.